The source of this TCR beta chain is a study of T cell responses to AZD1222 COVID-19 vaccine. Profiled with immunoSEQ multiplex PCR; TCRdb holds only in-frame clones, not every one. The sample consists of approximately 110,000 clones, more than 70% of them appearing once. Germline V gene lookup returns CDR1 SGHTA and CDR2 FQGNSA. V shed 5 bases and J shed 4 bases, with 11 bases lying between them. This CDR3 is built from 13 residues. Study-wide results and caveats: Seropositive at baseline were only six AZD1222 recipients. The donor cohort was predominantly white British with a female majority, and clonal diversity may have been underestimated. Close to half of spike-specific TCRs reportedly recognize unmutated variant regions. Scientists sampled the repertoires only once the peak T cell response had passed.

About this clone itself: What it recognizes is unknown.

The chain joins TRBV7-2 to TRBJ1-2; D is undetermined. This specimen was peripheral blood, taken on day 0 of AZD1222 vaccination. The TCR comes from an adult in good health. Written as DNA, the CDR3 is TGTGCCAGCAGCCTTACAGAATCCTATGGCTACACCTTC. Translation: CASSLTESYGYTF.